The 16 T cell receptor beta chains presented below share a single source sample, sequenced in a study of cytomegalovirus exposure and HLA in healthy donors. Amplification used 60 Vbeta primers and 13 Jbeta primers. Data came from immunoSEQ multiplex PCR; TCRdb stores just in-frame clones and leaves some out. Counted here are 130,000 or so clones, around 77% occurring once; the ten biggest clones make up roughly 5%. Sequencing used PBMCs. Receptor source: a man aged 25 to 40 in good health and CMV-seronegative.

The chain has TRBV4-2 and TRBJ1-1; no clear D gene. The V end lost 1 base, the J end lost 4 bases, and 10 bases lay between the germline ends. The CDR3 runs to 14 residues. CDR1 and CDR2 (germline): LGHNA, YNFKEQ. The CDR3 here is CASSQGEGFTEAFF. In DNA, the CDR3 is TGTGCCAGCAGCCAAGGTGAGGGCTTCACTGAAGCTTTCTTT.

The chain employs TRBV4-3 and TRBJ2-1, with 11 positions matching TRBD1. Germline assignment: CDR1 LGHNA and CDR2 YSLEER. This CDR3 contains 14 residues. Losses at the gene ends were 4 bases for V and 9 bases for J; bases not matched to a gene: 5. The CDR3: CASSPGQGAGEQFF. CDR3 nucleotides: TGCGCCAGCAGCCCTGGACAGGGGGCGGGTGAGCAGTTCTTC.

The gene calls are TRBV5-1 and TRBJ2-2, with TRBD2 identical over 9 bases. The CDR3 runs 15 residues. Trimming at V came to 3 bases and at J to 4 bases, leaving 4 bases not matched to a gene. In germline, CDR1 is SGHRS, CDR2 YFSETQ. The CDR3 DNA is TGCGCCAGCAGCTATACTAGCGGGCGCACCGGGGAGCTGTTTTTT. The encoded protein is CASSYTSGRTGELFF.

V usage is TRBV28 and J usage is TRBJ2-1; 8 nucleotides match TRBD2. The CDR3 covers 14 residues. Trimming cost V 3 bases and J 6 bases; bases outside gene matches: 4. Germline CDR1 reads MDHEN; CDR2 reads SYDVKM. CDR3 residues: CASSLGTRGNEQFF. CDR3 DNA: TGTGCCAGCAGTTTGGGGACTAGAGGCAATGAGCAGTTCTTC.

This clone was observed a handful of times. V gene TRBV10-3 combines with J gene TRBJ2-2; TRBD2 matches at 14 bases. The V gene end was trimmed by 7 bases and the J gene end by 2 bases; junction bases not matched to a gene: 18. The CDR3 runs to 21 residues. From germline, CDR1 is ENHRY and CDR2 SYGVKD. For the CDR3, the DNA is TGTGCCATCAATTTCTCGGGACTAGCGGGAGTTCCCCCCTTCAACACCGGGGAGCTGTTTTTT. This codes for CAINFSGLAGVPPFNTGELFF.

J is TRBJ2-1 and V is TRBV4-3; D might be TRBD2 (6 bases). With 0 bases removed from V and 6 bases from J, the gap between germline ends came to 15 bases. The CDR3 has 16 residues. Germline V gene lookup returns CDR1 LGHNA and CDR2 YSLEER. The CDR3 reads CASSQDPGRFRNEQFF. CDR3 nucleotide sequence: TGCGCCAGCAGCCAAGATCCCGGGAGATTCCGCAATGAGCAGTTCTTC.

The chain joins TRBV7-2 to TRBJ1-1; 7 positions agree with TRBD1. CDR3 size: 14 residues. Germline lookup yields CDR1 SGHTA and CDR2 FQGNSA. The ends lost 3 bases at V and 5 bases at J; junction bases unmatched: 6. The CDR3 is CASSFNRGRTEAFF. The CDR3 bases are TGTGCCAGCAGCTTCAACAGGGGAAGAACTGAAGCTTTCTTT.

The chain has TRBV28 and TRBJ1-4; TRBD1 agrees at 9 bases. V lost 6 bases and J lost 7; bases outside the gene matches: 9. This CDR3 region has 15 residues. Looked up from germline, CDR1 is MDHEN and CDR2 is SYDVKM. In DNA, the CDR3 is TGTGCCAGCAGCCCCCGGGACAGGGTATCTGAAAAACTGTTTTTT. As protein: CASSPRDRVSEKLFF.

This chain's CDR3 is CASSPYRESLRDTQYF. As DNA, the CDR3 is TGTGCCAGCTCACCTTATAGGGAGAGCTTAAGAGATACGCAGTATTTT. The chain joins TRBV18 to TRBJ2-3, with a tentative D call TRBD2 (5 bases). There are 16 residues in the CDR3. Trimming shortened V by 3 bases and J by 5 bases, and 18 bases separated the two germline ends. Germline CDR1 is KGHSH and CDR2 is LQKENI.

V is TRBV7-9 and J is TRBJ2-7, with TRBD2 identical over 12 bases. Germline-derived CDR1 and CDR2 are SEHNR and FQNEAQ (reference sequence). The CDR3 has 18 amino acids. V lost 5 bases and J lost 4; bases outside the gene matches: 15. CDR3 DNA sequence: TGTGCCAGCAGCCCTCTACACTGGACTAGCGGGACAGAATACGAGCAGTACTTC. Translation gives CASSPLHWTSGTEYEQYF.

V is TRBV7-9 and J is TRBJ2-5; 12 nucleotides match TRBD2. The tail of the sequence fits TRBJ2-7 better, so the J call may be wrong. This CDR3 is built from 17 residues. Germline V CDR1 and CDR2: SEHNR, FQNEAQ (reference sequence). The CDR3 DNA is TGTGCCAGCAGACCCACTAGCGGGGGGAGTAGATCCTACGAGCAGTACTTC. The encoded protein is CASRPTSGGSRSYEQYF.

This clone came up once. This chain connects TRBV10-1 to TRBJ1-4; D is perhaps TRBD1 (5 bases). The germline V gene encodes CDR1 WNHNN and CDR2 SYGVQD (reference sequence). This CDR3 is built from 16 residues. Deletions cut 8 bases from V and 0 bases from J, with 16 bases between. CDR3 coding DNA: TGCGCCAGCGGGCTCTCGACAGTTGCAACTAATGAAAAACTGTTTTTT. Encoded protein: CASGLSTVATNEKLFF.

The rearrangement links TRBV5-5 to TRBJ1-1, with D maybe TRBD1 (5 bases). Germline V gene data show CDR1 as SGHKS and CDR2 as YYEKEE (reference sequence). This CDR3 region has 13 residues. V lost 0 bases to trimming and J lost 7 bases, with 10 bases between them. The CDR3 DNA reads as TGTGCCAGCAGCTTGGCCAGGGTCGGTGAAGCTTTCTTT. This codes for CASSLARVGEAFF.

The CDR3 region is CASSIQGVGNQPQHF. The CDR3 nucleotides are TGTGCCAGTAGTATACAGGGGGTTGGCAATCAGCCCCAGCATTTT. This chain links TRBV19 with TRBJ1-5; 7 bases line up with TRBD1. The CDR3 length is 15 residues. CDR1 and CDR2 (germline): LNHDA, SQIVND (reference sequence). The V gene end was trimmed by 2 bases and the J gene end by 2 bases; junction bases not matched to a gene: 3.

There are a few counts of this clone. The CDR3 DNA reads TGTGCCAGCAGCCCCCGACTAGCGAAAACTCAAGAGACCCAGTACTTC. Translating gives CASSPRLAKTQETQYF. The chain links TRBV7-9 to TRBJ2-5; TRBD2 matches at 8 bases. CDR3 length equals 16 residues. Germline-derived CDR1 and CDR2 are SEHNR and FQNEAQ (reference sequence). Trimming cost V 5 bases and J 2 bases; bases outside gene matches: 10.

This clone was detected only a few times. The chain uses TRBV19 and TRBJ2-3; D gene unclear. The V gene lost 0 bases and the J gene lost 2 bases, with 6 bases spanning the gap. Germline V gives CDR1 LNHDA, CDR2 SQIVND (reference sequence). The CDR3 runs to 14 residues. The CDR3 loop reads CASSIEDFTDTQYF. DNA of the CDR3: TGTGCCAGTAGTATAGAAGACTTCACAGATACGCAGTATTTT.